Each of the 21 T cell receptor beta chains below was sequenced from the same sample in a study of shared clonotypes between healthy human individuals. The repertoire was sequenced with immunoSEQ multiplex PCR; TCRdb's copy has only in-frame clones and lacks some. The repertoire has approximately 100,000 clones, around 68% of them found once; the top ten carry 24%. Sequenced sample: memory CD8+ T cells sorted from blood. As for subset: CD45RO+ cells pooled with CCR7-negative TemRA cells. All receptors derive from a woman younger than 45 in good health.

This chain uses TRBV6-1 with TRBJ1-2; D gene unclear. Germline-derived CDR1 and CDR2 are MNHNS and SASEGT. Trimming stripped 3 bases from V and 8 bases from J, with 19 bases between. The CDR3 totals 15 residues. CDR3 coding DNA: TGTGCCAGCAGTGATATGGGAAGAAGGGCAGGCGGCTACACCTTC. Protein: CASSDMGRRAGGYTF.

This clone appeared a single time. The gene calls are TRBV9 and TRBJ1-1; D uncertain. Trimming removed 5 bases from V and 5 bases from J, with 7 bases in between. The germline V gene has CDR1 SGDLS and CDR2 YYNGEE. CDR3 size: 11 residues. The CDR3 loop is CASSSETEAFF. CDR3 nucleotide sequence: TGTGCCAGCAGTTCAGAGACTGAAGCTTTCTTT.

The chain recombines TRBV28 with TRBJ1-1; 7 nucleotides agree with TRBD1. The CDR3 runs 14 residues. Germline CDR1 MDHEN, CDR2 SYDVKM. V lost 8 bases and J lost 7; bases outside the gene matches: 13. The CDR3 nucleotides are TGTGCCAGCGGAATTCCCGACAGGGAAAATGAAGCTTTCTTT. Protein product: CASGIPDRENEAFF.

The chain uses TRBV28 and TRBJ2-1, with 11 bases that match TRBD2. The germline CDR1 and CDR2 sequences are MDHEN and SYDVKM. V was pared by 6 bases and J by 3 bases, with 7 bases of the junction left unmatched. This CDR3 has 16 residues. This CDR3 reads CASRIPGLADYNEQFF. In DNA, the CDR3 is TGTGCCAGCAGAATCCCGGGACTAGCGGACTACAATGAGCAGTTCTTC.

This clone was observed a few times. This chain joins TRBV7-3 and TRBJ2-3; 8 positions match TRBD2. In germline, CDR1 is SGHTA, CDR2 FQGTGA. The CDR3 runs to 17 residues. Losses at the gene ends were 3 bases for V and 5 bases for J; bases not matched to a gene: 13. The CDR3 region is CASSLVSAAGGLDTQYF. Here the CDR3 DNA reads TGTGCCAGCAGCTTGGTCAGTGCGGCGGGAGGTCTAGATACGCAGTATTTT.

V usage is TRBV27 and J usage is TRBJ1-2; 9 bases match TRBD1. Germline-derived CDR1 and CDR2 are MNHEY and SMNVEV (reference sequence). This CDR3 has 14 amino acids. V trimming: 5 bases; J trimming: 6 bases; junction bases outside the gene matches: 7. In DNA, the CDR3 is TGTGCCAGCAGTCTGGGACAGGGAAGTCATGGCTACACCTTC. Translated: CASSLGQGSHGYTF.

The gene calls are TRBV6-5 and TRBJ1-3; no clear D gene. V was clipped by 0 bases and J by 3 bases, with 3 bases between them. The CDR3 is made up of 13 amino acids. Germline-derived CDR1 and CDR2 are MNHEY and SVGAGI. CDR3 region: CASSYSGGNTIYF. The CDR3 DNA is TGTGCCAGCAGTTACTCCGGTGGAAACACCATATATTTT.

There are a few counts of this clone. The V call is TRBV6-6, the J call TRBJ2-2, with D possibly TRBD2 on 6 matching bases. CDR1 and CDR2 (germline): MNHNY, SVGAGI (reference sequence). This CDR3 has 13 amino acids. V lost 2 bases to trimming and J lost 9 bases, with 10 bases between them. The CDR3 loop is CASSYGRSWELFF. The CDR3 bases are TGTGCCAGCAGTTACGGGAGGTCATGGGAGCTGTTTTTT.

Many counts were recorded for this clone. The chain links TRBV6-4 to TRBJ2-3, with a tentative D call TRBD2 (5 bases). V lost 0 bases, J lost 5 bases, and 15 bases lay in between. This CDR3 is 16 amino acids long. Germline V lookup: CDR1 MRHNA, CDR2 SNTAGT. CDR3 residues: CASSDSPSSTVDTQYF. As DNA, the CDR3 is TGTGCCAGCAGTGACTCTCCTAGCTCTACGGTAGATACGCAGTATTTT.

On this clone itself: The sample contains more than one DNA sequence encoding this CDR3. Written as DNA, the CDR3 is TGTGCCAGCAGCCCTCCGGGGGTTAGCACAGATACGCAGTATTTT. Translating it yields CASSPPGVSTDTQYF. The chain carries TRBV7-9 and TRBJ2-3; D may be TRBD2 (6 bases). Per germline, CDR1 SEHNR and CDR2 FQNEAQ (reference sequence). The V end was cut by 5 bases, the J end by 0 bases, with 12 bases between. The CDR3 extends over 15 amino acids. The entire variable domain, with the rest obtained from reference TRBV7-9 and TRBJ2-3, is as follows: DTGVSQNPRHKITKRGQNVTFRCDPISEHNRLYWYRQTLGQGPEFLTYFQNEAQLEKSRLLSDRFSAERPKGSFSTLEIQRTEQGDSAMYLCASSPPGVSTDTQYFGPGTRLTVL.

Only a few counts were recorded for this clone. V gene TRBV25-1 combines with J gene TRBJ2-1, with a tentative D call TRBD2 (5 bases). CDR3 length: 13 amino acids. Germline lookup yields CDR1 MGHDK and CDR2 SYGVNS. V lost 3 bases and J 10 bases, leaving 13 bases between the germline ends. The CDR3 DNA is TGTGCCAGCAGTGAGCGGCCCGCGGGCGAGCAGTTCTTC. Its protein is CASSERPAGEQFF.

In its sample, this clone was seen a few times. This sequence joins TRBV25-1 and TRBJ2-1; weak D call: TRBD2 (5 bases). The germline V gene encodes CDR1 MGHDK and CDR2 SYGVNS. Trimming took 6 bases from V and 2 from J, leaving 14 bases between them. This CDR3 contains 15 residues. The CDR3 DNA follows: TGTGCCAGCAGCTTAATGGAGGAGGCCTACAATGAGCAGTTCTTC. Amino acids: CASSLMEEAYNEQFF.

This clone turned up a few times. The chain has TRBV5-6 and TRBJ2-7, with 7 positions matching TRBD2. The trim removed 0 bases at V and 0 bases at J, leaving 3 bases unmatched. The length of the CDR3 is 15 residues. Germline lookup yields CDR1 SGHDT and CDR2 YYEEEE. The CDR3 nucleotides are TGTGCCAGCAGCTTGGGGGCTAGCGGCTCCTACGAGCAGTACTTC. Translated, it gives CASSLGASGSYEQYF.

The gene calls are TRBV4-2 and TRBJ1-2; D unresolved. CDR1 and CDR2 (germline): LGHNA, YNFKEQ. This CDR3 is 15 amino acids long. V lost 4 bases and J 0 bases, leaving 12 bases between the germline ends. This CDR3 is CASSPNSEANYGYTF. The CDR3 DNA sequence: TGTGCCAGCAGCCCGAATTCCGAAGCTAACTATGGCTACACCTTC.

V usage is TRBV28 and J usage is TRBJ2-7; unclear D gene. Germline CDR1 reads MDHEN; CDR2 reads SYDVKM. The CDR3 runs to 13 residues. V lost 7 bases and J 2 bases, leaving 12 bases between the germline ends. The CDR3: CASTQQLPYEQYF. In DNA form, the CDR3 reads TGTGCCAGCACCCAGCAACTACCCTACGAGCAGTACTTC.

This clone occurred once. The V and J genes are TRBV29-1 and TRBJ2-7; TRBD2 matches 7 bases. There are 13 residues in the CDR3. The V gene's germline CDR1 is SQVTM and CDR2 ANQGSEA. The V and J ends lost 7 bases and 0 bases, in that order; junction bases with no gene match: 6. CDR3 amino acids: CSALAGDSYEQYF. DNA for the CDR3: TGCAGCGCTTTAGCGGGTGACTCCTACGAGCAGTACTTC.

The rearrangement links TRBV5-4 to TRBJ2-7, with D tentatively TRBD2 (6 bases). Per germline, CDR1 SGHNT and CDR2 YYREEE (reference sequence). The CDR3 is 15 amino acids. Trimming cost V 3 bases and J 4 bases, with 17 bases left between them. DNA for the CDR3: TGTGCCAGCAGCTGGGGGTGGGAGGAGAGATACGAGCAGTACTTC. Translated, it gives CASSWGWEERYEQYF.

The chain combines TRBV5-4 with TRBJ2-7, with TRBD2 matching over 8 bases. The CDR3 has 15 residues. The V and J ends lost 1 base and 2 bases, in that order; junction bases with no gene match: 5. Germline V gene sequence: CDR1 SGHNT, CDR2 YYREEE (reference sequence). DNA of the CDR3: TGTGCCAGCAGCTTGCGGGGACTAGGTCCCTACGAGCAGTACTTC. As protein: CASSLRGLGPYEQYF.

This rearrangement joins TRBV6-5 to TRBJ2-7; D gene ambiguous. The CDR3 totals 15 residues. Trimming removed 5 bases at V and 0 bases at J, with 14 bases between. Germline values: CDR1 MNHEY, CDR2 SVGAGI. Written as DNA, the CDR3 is TGTGCCAGCAGTCGGCTAGGACCGACCTCCTACGAGCAGTACTTC. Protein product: CASSRLGPTSYEQYF.

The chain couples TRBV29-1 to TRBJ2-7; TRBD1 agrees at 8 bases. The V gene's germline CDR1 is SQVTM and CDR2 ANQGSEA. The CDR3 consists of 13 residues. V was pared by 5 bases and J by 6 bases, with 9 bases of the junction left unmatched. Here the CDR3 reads CSVRTGSDVEQYF. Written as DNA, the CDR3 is TGCAGCGTTCGGACAGGGTCGGATGTCGAGCAGTACTTC.

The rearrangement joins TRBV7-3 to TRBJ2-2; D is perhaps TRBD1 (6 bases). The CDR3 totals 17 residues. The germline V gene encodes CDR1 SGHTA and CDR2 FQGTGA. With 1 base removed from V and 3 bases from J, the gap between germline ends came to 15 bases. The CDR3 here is CASSLKSGKGDTGELFF. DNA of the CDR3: TGTGCCAGCAGCTTAAAATCAGGGAAGGGGGACACCGGGGAGCTGTTTTTT.